This T cell receptor (beta chain) originates from a study of blood T cell repertoires in COVID-19. Generated by immunoSEQ multiplex PCR, the TCRdb table keeps only in-frame clones and is missing some. The sample has under 100,000 clones; approximately 90% are singletons. V was shortened by 4 bases and J by 5 bases, with 18 bases between the two germline ends. CDR1 SGHRS and CDR2 YFSETQ come from the germline V gene. The CDR3 consists of 15 residues. The chain uses TRBV5-1 and TRBJ1-2; the D is unclear. Sequencing was performed on peripheral blood. This sequence was found in a male donor with acute or convalescent COVID-19. The CDR3 nucleotides read TGCGCCAGCAGCGGAAACCGCGGGGTTGGATATGGCTACACCTTC. Amino acid sequence: CASSGNRGVGYGYTF.